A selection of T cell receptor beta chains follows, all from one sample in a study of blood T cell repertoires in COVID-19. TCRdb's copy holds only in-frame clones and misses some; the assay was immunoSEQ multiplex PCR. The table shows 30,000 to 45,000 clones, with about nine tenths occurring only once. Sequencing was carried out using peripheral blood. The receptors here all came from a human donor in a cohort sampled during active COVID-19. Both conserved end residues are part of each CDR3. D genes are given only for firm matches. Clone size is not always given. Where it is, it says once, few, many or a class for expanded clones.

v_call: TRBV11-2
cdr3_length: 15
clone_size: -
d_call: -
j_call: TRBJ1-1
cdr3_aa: CASSRSRSWNTEAFF
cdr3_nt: TGTGCCAGCAGTCGTAGTCGGAGTTGGAACACTGAAGCTTTCTTT

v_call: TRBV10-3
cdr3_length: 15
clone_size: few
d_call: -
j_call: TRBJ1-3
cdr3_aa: CAISTPGSSGNTIYF
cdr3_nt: TGTGCCATCAGTACCCCGGGGAGCTCTGGAAACACCATATATTTT

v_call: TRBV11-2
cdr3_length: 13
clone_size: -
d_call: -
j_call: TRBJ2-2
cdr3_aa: CASSAGITGELFF
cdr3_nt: TGTGCCAGCAGCGCAGGCATCACCGGGGAGCTGTTTTTT

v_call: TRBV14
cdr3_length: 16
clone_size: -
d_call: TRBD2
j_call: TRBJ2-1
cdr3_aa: CASSQRASGTYNEQFF
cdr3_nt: TGTGCCAGCAGCCAGCGGGCTAGCGGGACGTACAATGAGCAGTTCTTC

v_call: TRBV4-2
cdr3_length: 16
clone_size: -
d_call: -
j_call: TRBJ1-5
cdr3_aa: CASSQGTAPSNQPQHF
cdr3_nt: TGTGCCAGCAGCCAAGGGACAGCCCCCAGCAATCAGCCCCAGCATTTT

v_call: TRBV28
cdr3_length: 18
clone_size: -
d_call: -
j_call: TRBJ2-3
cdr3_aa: CASSSHLRPEGGQDTQYF
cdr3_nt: TGTGCCAGCAGCTCCCACCTGCGTCCCGAGGGGGGGCAAGATACGCAGTATTTT

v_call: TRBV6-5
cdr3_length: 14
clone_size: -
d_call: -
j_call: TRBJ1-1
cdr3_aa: CASSYSRMNTEAFF
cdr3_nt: TGTGCCAGCAGTTACTCGAGGATGAACACTGAAGCTTTCTTT

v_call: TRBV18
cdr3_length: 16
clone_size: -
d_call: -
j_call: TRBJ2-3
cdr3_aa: CASSPGVTTRTDTQYF
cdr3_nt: TGTGCCAGCTCACCAGGCGTGACAACCCGCACAGATACGCAGTATTTT

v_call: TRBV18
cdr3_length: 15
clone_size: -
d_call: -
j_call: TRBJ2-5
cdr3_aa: CASSRPRGGQETQYF
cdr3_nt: TGTGCCAGCTCACGGCCCCGTGGGGGGCAAGAGACCCAGTACTTC

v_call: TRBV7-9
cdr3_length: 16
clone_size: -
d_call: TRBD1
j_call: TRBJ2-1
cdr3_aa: CASRARTGGLADEQFF
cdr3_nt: TGTGCCAGCAGGGCCCGGACAGGGGGCCTAGCTGATGAGCAGTTCTTC

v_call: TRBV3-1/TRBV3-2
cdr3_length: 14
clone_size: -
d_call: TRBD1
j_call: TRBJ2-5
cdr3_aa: CASSRGQQQETQYF
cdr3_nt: TGTGCCAGCAGCCGGGGACAGCAACAAGAGACCCAGTACTTC

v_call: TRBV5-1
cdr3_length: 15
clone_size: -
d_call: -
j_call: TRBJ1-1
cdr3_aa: CASSLAQGMNTEAFF
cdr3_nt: TGCGCCAGCAGCTTGGCGCAGGGCATGAACACTGAAGCTTTCTTT

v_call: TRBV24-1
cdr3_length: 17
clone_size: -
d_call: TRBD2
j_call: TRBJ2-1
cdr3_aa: CATSDQTSGSSYNEQFF
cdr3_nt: TGTGCCACCAGTGACCAGACTAGCGGTAGCTCCTACAATGAGCAGTTCTTC

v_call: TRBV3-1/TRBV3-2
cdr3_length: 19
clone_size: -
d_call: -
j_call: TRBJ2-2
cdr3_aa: CASSPPSLWVSGNTGELFF
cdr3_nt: TGTGCCAGCAGCCCCCCCTCCCTTTGGGTAAGCGGGAACACCGGGGAGCTGTTTTTT

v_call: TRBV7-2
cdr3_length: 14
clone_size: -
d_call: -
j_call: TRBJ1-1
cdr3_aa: CASSLAGGNTEAFF
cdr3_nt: TGTGCCAGCAGCTTAGCGGGGGGGAACACTGAAGCTTTCTTT

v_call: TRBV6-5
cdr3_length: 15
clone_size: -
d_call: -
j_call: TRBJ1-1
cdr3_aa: CASSSPGQLNTEAFF
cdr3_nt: TGTGCCAGCAGTTCACCCGGACAGCTGAACACTGAAGCTTTCTTT

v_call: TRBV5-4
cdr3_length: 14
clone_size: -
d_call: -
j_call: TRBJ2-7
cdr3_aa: CASSPKGGSHEQYF
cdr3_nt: TGTGCCAGCAGCCCCAAGGGCGGGTCCCACGAGCAGTACTTC

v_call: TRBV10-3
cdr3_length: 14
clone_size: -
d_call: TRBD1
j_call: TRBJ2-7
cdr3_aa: CAISDATGGYEQYF
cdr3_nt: TGTGCCATCAGTGATGCGACAGGGGGCTACGAGCAGTACTTC

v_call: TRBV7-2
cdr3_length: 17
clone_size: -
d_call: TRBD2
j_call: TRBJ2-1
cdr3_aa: CASSWTSGSHPGNEQFF
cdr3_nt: TGTGCCAGCAGCTGGACTAGCGGGAGCCACCCGGGCAATGAGCAGTTCTTC

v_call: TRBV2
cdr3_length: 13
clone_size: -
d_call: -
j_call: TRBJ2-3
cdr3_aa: CASSAQGPDTQYF
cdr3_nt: TGTGCCAGCAGTGCCCAGGGGCCAGATACGCAGTATTTT

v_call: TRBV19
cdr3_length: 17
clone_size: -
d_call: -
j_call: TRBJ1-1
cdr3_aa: CASTNIKQGGRNTEAFF
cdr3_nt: TGTGCCAGTACGAATATCAAGCAGGGAGGGCGGAACACTGAAGCTTTCTTT

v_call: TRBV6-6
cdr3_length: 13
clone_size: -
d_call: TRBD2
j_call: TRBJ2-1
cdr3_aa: CAAGGLAGGPQFF
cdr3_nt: TGTGCCGCCGGGGGACTAGCGGGTGGTCCTCAGTTCTTC

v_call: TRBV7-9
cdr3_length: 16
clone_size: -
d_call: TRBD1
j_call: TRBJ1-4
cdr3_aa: CASSPGTGVTNEKLFF
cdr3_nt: TGTGCCAGCAGCCCGGGGACAGGGGTGACTAATGAAAAACTGTTTTTT

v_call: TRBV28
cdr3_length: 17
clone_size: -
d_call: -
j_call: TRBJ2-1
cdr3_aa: CASSSPYISGGNNEQFF
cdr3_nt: TGTGCCAGCAGTTCTCCTTATATCTCTGGCGGGAACAATGAGCAGTTCTTC

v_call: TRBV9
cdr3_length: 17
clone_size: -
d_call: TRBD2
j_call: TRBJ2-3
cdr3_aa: CASSAGLAGVIKDTQYF
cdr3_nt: TGTGCCAGCAGCGCAGGACTAGCGGGAGTAATCAAAGATACGCAGTATTTT

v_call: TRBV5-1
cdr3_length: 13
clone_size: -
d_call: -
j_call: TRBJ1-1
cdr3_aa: CASSPGVNTEAFF
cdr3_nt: TGCGCCAGCAGCCCGGGAGTGAACACTGAAGCTTTCTTT

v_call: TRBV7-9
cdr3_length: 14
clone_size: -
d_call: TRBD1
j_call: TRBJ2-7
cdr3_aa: CASSLNRGMDEQYF
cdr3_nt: TGTGCCAGCAGCTTAAACAGGGGGATGGACGAGCAGTACTTC

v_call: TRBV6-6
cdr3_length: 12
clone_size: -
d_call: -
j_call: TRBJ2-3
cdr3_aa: CASSYSRLAQYF
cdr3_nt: TGTGCCAGCAGTTACTCGAGGTTAGCGCAGTATTTT

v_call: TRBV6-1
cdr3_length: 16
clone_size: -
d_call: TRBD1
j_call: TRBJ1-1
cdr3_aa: CASSETSGTGSTEAFF
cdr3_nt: TGTGCCAGCAGTGAAACCTCCGGGACAGGATCCACAGAAGCTTTCTTT

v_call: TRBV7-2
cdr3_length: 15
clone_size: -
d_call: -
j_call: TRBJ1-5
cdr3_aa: CASSLVRVSNQPQHF
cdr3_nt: TGTGCCAGCAGCTTAGTCAGGGTTAGCAATCAGCCCCAGCATTTT

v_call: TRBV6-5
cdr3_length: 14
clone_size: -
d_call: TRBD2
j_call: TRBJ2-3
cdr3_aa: CASKAGGGRDTQYF
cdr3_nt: TGTGCCAGTAAAGCGGGAGGGGGTAGAGATACGCAGTATTTT

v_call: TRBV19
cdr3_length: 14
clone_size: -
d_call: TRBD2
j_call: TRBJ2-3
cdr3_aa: CASMSSGSTDTQYF
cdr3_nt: TGTGCCAGTATGTCTAGCGGGAGTACAGATACGCAGTATTTT

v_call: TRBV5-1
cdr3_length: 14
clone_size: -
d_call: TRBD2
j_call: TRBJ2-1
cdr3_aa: CASGGTSGGNEQFF
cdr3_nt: TGCGCCAGCGGAGGAACTAGCGGAGGCAATGAGCAGTTCTTC

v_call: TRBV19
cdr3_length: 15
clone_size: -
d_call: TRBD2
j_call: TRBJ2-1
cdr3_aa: CASSPPGLGFNEQFF
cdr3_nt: TGTGCCAGTAGTCCACCGGGACTAGGCTTCAATGAGCAGTTCTTC

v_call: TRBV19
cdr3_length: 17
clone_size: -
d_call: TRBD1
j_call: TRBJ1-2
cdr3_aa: CASSPRDRTQPNYGYTF
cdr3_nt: TGTGCCAGTAGTCCCCGGGACAGGACTCAACCCAACTATGGCTACACCTTC

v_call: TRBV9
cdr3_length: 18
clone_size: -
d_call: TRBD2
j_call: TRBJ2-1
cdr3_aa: CASSTPPGTSGKYNEQFF
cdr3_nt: TGTGCCAGCAGCACCCCTCCCGGGACTAGCGGGAAATACAATGAGCAGTTCTTC

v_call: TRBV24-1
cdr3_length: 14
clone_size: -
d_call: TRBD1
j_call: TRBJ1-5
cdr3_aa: CATSDPGGTQPQHF
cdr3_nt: TGTGCCACCAGTGATCCAGGGGGGACGCAGCCCCAGCATTTT

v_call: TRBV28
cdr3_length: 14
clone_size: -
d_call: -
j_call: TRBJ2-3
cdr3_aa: CASSYGQHTDTQYF
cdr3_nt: TGTGCCAGCAGTTATGGACAGCACACAGATACGCAGTATTTT

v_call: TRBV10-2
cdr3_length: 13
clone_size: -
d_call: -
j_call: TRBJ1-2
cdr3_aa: CASSPNSNYGYTF
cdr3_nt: TGCGCCAGCAGTCCAAATTCTAACTATGGCTACACCTTC

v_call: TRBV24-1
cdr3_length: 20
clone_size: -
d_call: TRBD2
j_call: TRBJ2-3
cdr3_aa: CATSDWGLAGGPGDTDTQYF
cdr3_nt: TGTGCCACCAGTGATTGGGGACTAGCGGGAGGGCCGGGGGACACAGATACGCAGTATTTT

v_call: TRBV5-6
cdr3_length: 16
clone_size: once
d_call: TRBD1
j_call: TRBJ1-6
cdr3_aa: CASSPPGQNLNSPLHF
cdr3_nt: TGTGCCAGCAGCCCACCGGGACAGAATCTTAATTCACCCCTCCACTTT

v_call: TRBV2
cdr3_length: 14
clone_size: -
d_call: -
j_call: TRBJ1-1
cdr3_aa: CASSWRVRNTEAFF
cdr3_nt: TGTGCCAGCAGCTGGCGGGTCAGAAACACTGAAGCTTTCTTT

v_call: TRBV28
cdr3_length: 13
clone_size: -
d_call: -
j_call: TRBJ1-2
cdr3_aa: CASRGQSIHGYTF
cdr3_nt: TGTGCCAGCAGAGGACAGTCCATTCATGGCTACACCTTC

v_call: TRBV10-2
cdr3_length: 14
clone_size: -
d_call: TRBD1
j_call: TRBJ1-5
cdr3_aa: CASRKGQGNQPQHF
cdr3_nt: TGCGCCAGCAGAAAGGGACAGGGGAATCAGCCCCAGCATTTT